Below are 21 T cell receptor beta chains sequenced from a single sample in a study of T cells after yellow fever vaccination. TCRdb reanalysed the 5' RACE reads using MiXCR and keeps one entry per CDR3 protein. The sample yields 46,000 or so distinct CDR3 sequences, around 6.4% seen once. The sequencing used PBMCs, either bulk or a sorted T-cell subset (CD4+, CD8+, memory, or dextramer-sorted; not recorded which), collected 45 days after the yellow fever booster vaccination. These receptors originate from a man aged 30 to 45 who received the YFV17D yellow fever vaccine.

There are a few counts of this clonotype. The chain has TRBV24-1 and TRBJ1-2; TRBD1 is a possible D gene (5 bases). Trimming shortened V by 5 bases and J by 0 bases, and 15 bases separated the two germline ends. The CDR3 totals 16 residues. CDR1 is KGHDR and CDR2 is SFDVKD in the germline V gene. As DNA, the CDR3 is TGTGCCACCAGTGCCATACAGGACGGAACTAACTATGGCTACACCTTC. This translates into CATSAIQDGTNYGYTF.

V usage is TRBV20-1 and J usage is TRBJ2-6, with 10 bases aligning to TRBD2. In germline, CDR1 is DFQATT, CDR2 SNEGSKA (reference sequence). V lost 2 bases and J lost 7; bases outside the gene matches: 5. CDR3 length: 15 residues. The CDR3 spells CSARSGLARANVLTF. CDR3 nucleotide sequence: TGCAGTGCTAGATCGGGACTAGCGAGAGCCAACGTCCTGACTTTC.

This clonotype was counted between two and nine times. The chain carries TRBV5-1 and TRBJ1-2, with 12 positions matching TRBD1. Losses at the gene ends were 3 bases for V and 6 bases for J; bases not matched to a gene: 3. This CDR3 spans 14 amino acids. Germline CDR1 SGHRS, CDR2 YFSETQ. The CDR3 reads CASSWDRGRDGYTF. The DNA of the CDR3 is TGCGCCAGCAGCTGGGACAGGGGGCGTGATGGCTACACCTTC.

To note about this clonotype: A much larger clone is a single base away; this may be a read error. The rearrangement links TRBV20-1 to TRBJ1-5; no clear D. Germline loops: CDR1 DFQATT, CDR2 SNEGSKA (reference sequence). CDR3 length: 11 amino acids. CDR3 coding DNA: TGCGGTGCTAGCCTTGGTCAGCCCCAGCATTTT. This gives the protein CGASLGQPQHF.

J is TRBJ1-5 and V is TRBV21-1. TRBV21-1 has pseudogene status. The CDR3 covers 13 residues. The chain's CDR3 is CASSKATEQPQHF. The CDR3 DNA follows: TGTGCCAGCAGCAAAGCAACTGAACAGCCCCAGCATTTT.

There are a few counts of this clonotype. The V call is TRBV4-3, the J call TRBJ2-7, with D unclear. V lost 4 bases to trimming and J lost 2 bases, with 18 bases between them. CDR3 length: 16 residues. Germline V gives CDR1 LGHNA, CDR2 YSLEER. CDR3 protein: CASSPTYEGFTYEQYF. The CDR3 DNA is TGCGCCAGCAGCCCAACATATGAAGGATTTACCTACGAGCAGTACTTC.

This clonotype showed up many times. This chain's CDR3 is CASSLRPTDTQYF. In DNA form, the CDR3 reads TGTGCCAGTAGCCTTCGACCCACAGATACGCAGTATTTT. This chain joins TRBV19 and TRBJ2-3; D gene unclear. Germline V gene data show CDR1 as LNHDA and CDR2 as SQIVND (reference sequence). The CDR3 is 13 residues long. Trimming took 6 bases from V and 2 from J, leaving 9 bases between them.

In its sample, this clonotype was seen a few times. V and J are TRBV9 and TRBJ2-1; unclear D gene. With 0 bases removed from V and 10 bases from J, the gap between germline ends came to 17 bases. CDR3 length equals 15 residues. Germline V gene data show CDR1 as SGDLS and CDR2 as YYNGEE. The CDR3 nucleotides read TGTGCCAGCAGCGTAGACCCTCTTGGAGCTCGGGAGCAGTTCTTC. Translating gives CASSVDPLGAREQFF.

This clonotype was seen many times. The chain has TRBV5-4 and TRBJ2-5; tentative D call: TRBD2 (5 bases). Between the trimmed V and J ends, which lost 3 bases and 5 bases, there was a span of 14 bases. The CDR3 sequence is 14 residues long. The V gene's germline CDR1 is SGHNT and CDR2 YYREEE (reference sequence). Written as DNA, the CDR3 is TGTGCCAGCAGCTACGGACTCGCTGCGGAGACCCAGTACTTC. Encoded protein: CASSYGLAAETQYF.

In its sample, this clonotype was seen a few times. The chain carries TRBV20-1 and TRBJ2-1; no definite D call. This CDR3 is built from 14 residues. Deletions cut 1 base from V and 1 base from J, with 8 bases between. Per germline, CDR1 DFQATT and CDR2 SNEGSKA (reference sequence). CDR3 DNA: TGCAGTGCTAGAGGGAAATTTTCCTACAATGAGCAGTTCTTC. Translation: CSARGKFSYNEQFF.

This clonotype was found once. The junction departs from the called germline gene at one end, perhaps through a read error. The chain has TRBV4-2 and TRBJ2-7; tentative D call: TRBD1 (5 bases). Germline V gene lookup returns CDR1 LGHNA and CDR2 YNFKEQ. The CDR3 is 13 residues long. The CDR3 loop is CASSPGLSCEQYF. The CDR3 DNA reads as TGTGCCAGCAGCCCAGGGCTCTCCTGCGAGCAGTACTTC.

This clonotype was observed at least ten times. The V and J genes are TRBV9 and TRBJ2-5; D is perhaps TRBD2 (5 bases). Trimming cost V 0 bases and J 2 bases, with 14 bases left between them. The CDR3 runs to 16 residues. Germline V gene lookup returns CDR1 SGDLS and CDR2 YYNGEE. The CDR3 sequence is CASSVAVSPGQETQYF. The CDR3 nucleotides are TGTGCCAGCAGCGTAGCGGTGAGCCCGGGACAAGAGACCCAGTACTTC.

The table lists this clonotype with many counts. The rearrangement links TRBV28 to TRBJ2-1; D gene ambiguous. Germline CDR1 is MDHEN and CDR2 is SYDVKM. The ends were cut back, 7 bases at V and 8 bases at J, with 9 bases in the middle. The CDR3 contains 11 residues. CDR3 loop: CASNVIDEQFF. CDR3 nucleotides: TGTGCCAGCAACGTAATCGATGAGCAGTTCTTC.

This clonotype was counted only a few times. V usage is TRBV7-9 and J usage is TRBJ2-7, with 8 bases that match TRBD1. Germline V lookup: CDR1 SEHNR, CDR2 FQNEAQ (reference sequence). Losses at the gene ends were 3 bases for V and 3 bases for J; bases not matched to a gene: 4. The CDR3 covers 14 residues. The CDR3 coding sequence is TGTGCCAGCAGCTTGGGACAGGTGGGCTACGAGCAGTACTTC. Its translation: CASSLGQVGYEQYF.

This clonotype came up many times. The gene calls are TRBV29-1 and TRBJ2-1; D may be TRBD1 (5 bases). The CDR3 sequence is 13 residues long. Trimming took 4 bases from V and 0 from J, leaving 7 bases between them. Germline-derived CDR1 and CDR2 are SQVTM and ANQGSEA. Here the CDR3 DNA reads TGCAGCGTTGCGACAGACTCCTACAATGAGCAGTTCTTC. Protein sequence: CSVATDSYNEQFF.

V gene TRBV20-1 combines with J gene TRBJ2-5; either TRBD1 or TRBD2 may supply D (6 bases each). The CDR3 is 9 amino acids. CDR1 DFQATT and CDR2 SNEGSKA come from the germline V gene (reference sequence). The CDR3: CRPGATQYF. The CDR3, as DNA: TGCCGTCCGGGGGCGACCCAGTACTTC.

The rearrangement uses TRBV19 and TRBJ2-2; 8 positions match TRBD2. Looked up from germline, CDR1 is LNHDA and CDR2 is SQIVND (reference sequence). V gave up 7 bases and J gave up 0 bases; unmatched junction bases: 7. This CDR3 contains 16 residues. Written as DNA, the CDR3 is TGTGCCAGTAAGGCCGGGAGGGCCGCGAACACCGGGGAGCTGTTTTTT. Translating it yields CASKAGRAANTGELFF. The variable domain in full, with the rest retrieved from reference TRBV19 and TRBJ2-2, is DGGITQSPKYLFRKEGQNVTLSCEQNLNHDAMYWYRQDPGQGLRLIYYSQIVNDFQKGDIAEGYSVSREKKESFPLTVTSAQKNPTAFYLCASKAGRAANTGELFFGEGSRLTVL.

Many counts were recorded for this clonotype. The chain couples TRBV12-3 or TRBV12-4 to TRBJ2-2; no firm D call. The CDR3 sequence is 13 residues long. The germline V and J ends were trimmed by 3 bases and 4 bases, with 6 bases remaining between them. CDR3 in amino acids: CASSFWGTGELFF. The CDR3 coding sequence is TGTGCCAGCAGTTTCTGGGGCACCGGGGAGCTGTTTTTT.

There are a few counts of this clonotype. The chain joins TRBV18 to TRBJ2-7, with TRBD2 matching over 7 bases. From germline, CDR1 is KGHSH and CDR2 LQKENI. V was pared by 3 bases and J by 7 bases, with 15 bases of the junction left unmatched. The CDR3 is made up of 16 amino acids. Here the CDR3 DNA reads TGTGCCAGCTCACCCTCGCGGGAGTCCCCAGGGAAGGAGCAGTACTTC. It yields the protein CASSPSRESPGKEQYF.

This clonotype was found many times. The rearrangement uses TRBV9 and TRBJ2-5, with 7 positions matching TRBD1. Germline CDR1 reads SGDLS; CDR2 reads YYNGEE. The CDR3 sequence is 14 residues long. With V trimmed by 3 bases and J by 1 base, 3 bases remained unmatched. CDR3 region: CASSATGIQETQYF. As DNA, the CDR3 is TGTGCCAGCAGCGCGACAGGGATCCAAGAGACCCAGTACTTC.

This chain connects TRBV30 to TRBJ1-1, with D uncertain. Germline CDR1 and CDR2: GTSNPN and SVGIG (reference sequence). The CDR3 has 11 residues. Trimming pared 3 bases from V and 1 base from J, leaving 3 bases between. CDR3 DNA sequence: TGTGCCTGGAGACAGAACACTGAAGCTTTCTTT. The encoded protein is CAWRQNTEAFF.